A single T cell receptor (beta chain) is shown here with its context. Its antigen is still unknown. It was across several immunoSEQ plates that each subset's genomic DNA was evenly split. In the source study's methods: Junction-only sequences without quality scores were provided by ImmunoSEQ, so filtering was different. Clones were sequenced by immunoSEQ multiplex PCR, and TCRdb holds only the in-frame ones, with some missing. V, J and clone size are those of that table, while D and trimming were read from the DNA. The table has approximately 1,000,000 clones, 60% to 85% seen once; the top ten hold almost 0.9%. The data originate from a study of shared clonotypes between healthy human individuals. Study overall: Every donor yielded three CD4 naive, three CD4 memory, two CD8 naive and one CD8 memory plate. Study conclusions and caveats: Clonotype sharing among donors, it was expected, would be affected by sequencing depth.

Germline lookup yields CDR1 LNHDA and CDR2 SQIVND (reference sequence). V gave up 4 bases and J gave up 5 bases, with 24 bases separating them. This CDR3 has 18 amino acids. Sequenced material: memory CD4+ T cells from PBMCs. The subset denotes: CD45RA-negative fraction. The sequence came from a young man in good health. Some clones in this sample may be carry-over from other donors' samples. This sequence joins TRBV19 and TRBJ1-5, with D hard to call. The CDR3 reads CASSTTPNRGGSYQPQHF. The CDR3 nucleotides are TGTGCCAGTAGTACAACGCCCAACCGGGGAGGGAGCTATCAGCCCCAGCATTTT.